These 6 T cell receptor beta chains were all obtained from the same sample, sequenced in a study of cytomegalovirus exposure and HLA in healthy donors. Amplification used 60 Vbeta primers and 13 Jbeta primers. Generated by immunoSEQ multiplex PCR, the TCRdb table keeps only in-frame clones and is missing some. The sample carries roughly 100,000 clones, approximately 85% recorded once. The specimen sequenced was PBMCs. Receptor source: a middle-aged man in good health and CMV-seronegative.

This clone has just one count. The rearrangement joins TRBV6-5 to TRBJ2-5; D is uncertain. CDR3 length: 14 residues. Trimming shortened V by 4 bases and J by 2 bases, and 11 bases separated the two germline ends. Germline V gene sequence: CDR1 MNHEY, CDR2 SVGAGI. DNA of the CDR3: TGTGCCAGCAGTTCCCTACAGCCGCAAGAGACCCAGTACTTC. It yields the protein CASSSLQPQETQYF.

The chain joins TRBV12-5 to TRBJ1-1; 12 bases are a match to TRBD1. The junction had 11 bases not matched to a gene; V was cut back by 6 bases and J by 3 bases. Germline CDR1 is LGHNT and CDR2 is FRNRAP. This CDR3 is built from 17 residues. The CDR3 spells CASGPRDRGLRYTEAFF. The CDR3 nucleotides read TGTGCTAGTGGCCCCCGGGACAGGGGGCTGCGGTACACTGAAGCTTTCTTT.

This clone was seen just once. V usage is TRBV4-2 and J usage is TRBJ1-2; D might be TRBD1 (5 bases). CDR1 and CDR2 from the germline V gene are LGHNA and YNFKEQ. The CDR3 extends over 15 amino acids. The V gene lost 6 bases and the J gene lost 8 bases, with 22 bases spanning the gap. In nucleotides, the CDR3 is TGTGCCAGCAGTCCCCAGCCGGGGGAGGCGGACGGCTACACCTTC. Residues: CASSPQPGEADGYTF.

This rearrangement joins TRBV29-1 to TRBJ2-4; D call uncertain. Germline lookup yields CDR1 SQVTM and CDR2 ANQGSEA. Trimming removed 7 bases from V and 2 bases from J, with 6 bases in between. This CDR3 contains 11 residues. CDR3 nucleotides: TGCAGCGGTGGGCCCAAAAACATTCAGTACTTC. It is translated as CSGGPKNIQYF.

The V call is TRBV9, the J call TRBJ2-5, with TRBD2 identical over 9 bases. The CDR3 spans 16 residues. V shed 0 bases and J 4 bases; nucleotides not matched to a gene: 7. In germline, CDR1 is SGDLS, CDR2 YYNGEE. CDR3 amino acids: CASSVEGAGGVETQYF. The DNA for the CDR3 is TGTGCCAGCAGCGTAGAGGGAGCGGGGGGTGTAGAGACCCAGTACTTC.

This chain links TRBV6-1 with TRBJ2-1; D is undetermined. This CDR3 is 14 amino acids long. V lost 2 bases and J 7 bases, leaving 12 bases between the germline ends. Germline loops: CDR1 MNHNS, CDR2 SASEGT. CDR3 sequence reads: CASSEQPGQNEQFF. CDR3 sequence (DNA): TGTGCCAGCAGTGAACAGCCAGGTCAGAATGAGCAGTTCTTC.